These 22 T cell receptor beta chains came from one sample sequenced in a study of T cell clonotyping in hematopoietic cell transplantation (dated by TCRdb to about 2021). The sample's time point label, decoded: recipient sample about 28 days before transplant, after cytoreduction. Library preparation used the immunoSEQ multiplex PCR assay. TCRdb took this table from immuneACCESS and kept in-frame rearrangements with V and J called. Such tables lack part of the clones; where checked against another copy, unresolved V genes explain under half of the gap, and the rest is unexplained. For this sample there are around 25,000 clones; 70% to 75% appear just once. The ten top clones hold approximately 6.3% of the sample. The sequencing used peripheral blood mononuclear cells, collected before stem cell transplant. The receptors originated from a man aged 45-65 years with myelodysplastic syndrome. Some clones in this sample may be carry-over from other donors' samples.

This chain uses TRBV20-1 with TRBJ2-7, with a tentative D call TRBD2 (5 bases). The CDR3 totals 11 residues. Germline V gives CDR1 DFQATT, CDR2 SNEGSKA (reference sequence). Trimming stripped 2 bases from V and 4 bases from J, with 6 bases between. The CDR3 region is CSARTGYEQYF. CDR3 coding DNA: TGCAGTGCTAGAACGGGATACGAGCAGTACTTC.

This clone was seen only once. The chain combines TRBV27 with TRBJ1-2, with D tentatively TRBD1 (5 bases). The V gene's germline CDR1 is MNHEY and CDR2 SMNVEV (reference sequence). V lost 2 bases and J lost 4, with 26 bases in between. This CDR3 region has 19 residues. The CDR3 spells CASSLRGDRTASLSYGYTF. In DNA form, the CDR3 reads TGTGCCAGCAGTTTAAGGGGAGACAGAACCGCCTCCTTAAGCTATGGCTACACCTTC.

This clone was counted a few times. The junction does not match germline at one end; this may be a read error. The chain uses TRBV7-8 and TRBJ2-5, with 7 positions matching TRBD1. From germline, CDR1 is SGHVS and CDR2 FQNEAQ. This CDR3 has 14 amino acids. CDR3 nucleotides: TGTGCCAGCAGCCCCCGACAGGGTCCGGAGACTCAGTACTTC. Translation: CASSPRQGPETQYF.

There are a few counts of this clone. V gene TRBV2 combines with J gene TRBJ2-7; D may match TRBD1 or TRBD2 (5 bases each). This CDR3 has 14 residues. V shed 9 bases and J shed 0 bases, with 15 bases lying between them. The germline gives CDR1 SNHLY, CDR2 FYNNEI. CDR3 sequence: CARSARGSSYEQYF. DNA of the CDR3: TGTGCCAGATCCGCCCGGGGCAGCTCCTACGAGCAGTACTTC. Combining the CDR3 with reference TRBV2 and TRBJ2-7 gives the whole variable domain EPEVTQTPSHQVTQMGQEVILRCVPISNHLYFYWYRQILGQKVEFLVSFYNNEISEKSEIFDDQFSVERPDGSNFTLKIRSTKLEDSAMYFCARSARGSSYEQYFGPGTRLTVT.

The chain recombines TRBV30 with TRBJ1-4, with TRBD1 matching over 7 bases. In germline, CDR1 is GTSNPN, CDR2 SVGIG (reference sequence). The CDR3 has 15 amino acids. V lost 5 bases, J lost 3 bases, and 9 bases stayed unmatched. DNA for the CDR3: TGTGCCTGGGCACAAATCGGGACAGCTAATGAAAAACTGTTTTTT. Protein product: CAWAQIGTANEKLFF.

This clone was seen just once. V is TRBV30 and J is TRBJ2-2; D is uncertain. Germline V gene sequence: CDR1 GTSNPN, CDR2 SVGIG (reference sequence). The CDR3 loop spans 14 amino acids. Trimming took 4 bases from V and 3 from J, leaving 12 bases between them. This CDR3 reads CAWNRNSDTGELFF. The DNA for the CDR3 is TGTGCCTGGAATAGGAACAGTGACACCGGGGAGCTGTTTTTT.

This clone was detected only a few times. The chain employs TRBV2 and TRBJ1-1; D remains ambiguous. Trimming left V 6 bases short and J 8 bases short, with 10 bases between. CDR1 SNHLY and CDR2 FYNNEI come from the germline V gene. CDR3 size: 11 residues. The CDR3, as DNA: TGTGCCAGCAGCCAACGACAAGAAGCTTTCTTT. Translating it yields CASSQRQEAFF.

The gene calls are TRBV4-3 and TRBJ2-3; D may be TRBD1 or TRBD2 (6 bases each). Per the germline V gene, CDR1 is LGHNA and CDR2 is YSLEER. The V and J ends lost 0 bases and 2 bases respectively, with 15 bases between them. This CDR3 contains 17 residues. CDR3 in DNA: TGCGCCAGCAGCCAAGATCGGGGGCCCCCACCCACAGATACGCAGTATTTT. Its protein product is CASSQDRGPPPTDTQYF.

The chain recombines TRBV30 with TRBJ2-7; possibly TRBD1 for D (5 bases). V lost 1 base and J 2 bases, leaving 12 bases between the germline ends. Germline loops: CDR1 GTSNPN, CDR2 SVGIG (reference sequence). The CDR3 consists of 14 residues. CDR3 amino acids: CAWSGGSAPYEQYF. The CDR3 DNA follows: TGTGCCTGGAGTGGGGGCAGCGCGCCCTACGAGCAGTACTTC.

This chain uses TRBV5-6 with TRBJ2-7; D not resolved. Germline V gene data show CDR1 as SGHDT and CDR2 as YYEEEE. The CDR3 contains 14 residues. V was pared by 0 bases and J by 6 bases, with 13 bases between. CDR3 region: CASSLVGFSAEQYF. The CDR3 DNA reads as TGTGCCAGCAGCTTGGTGGGCTTCAGCGCCGAGCAGTACTTC.

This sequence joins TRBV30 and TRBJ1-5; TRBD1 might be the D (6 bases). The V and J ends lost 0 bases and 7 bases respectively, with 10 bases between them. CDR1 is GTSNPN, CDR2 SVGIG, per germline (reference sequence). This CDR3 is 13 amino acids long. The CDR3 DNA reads TGTGCCTGGAGTGTAGGGGGTGAACAGCCCCAGCATTTT. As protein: CAWSVGGEQPQHF. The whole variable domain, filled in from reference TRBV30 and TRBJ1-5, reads SQTIHQWPATLVQPVGSPLSLECTVEGTSNPNLYWYRQAAGRGLQLLFYSVGIGQISSEVPQNLSASRPQDRQFILSSKKLLLSDSGFYLCAWSVGGEQPQHFGDGTRLSIL.

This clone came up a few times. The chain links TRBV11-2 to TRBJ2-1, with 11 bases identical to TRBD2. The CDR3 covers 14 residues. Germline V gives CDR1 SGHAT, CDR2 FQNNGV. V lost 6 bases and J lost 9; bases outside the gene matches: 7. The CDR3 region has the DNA TGTGCCAGCAGACCTAGCGGGAGGAGTAGTGAGCAGTTCTTC. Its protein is CASRPSGRSSEQFF.

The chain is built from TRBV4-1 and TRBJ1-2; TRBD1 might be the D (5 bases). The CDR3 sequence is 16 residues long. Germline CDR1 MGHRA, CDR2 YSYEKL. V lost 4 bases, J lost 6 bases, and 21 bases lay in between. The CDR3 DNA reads TGCGCCAGCAGCCCCGATTCCCTGGGGGGTTGGAATGGCTACACCTTC. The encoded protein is CASSPDSLGGWNGYTF.

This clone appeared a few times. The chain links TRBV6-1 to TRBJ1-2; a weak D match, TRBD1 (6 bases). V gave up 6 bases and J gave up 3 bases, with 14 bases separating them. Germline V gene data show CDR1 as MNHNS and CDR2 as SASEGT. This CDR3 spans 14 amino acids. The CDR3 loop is CASRRDTQDYGYTF. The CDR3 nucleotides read TGTGCCAGCAGGCGGGACACGCAGGACTATGGCTACACCTTC.

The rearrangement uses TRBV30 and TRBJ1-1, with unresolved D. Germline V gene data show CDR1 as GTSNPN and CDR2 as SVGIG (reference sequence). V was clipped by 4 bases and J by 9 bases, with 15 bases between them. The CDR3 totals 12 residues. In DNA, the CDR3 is TGTGCCTGGACCCCAGTCGGACGGCAAGCTTTCTTT. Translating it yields CAWTPVGRQAFF.

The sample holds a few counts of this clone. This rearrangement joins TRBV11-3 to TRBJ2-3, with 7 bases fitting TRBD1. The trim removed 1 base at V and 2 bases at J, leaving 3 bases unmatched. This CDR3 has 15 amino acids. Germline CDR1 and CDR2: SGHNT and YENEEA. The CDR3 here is CASSLGTGTTDTQYF. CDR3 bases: TGTGCCAGCAGCTTAGGGACAGGTACCACAGATACGCAGTATTTT.

CDR3 nucleotides: TGCAGCGTTGTAGGTGGGCAGCAGTTCTTC. Translating it yields CSVVGGQQFF. The gene calls are TRBV29-1 and TRBJ2-1; unclear D gene. Trimming pared 4 bases from V and 11 bases from J, leaving 9 bases between. The CDR3 length is 10 residues. Per the germline V gene, CDR1 is SQVTM and CDR2 is ANQGSEA.

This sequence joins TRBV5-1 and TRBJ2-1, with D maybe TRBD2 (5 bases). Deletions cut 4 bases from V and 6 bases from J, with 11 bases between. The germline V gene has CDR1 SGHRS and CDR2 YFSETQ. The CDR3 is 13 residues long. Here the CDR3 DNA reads TGCGCCAGCAGCCTGGAGGTCGGCAATGAGCAGTTCTTC. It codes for CASSLEVGNEQFF.

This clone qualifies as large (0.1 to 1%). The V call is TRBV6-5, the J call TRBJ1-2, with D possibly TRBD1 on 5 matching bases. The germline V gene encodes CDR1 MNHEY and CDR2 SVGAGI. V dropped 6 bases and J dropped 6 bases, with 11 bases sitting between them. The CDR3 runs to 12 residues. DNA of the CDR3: TGTGCCAGCAGCTTGGGGGGGGATGGCTACACCTTC. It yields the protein CASSLGGDGYTF.

The CDR3 sequence: CASSRSTLQVGYTF. CDR3 nucleotide sequence: TGTGCCAGTAGTCGCTCGACGCTCCAGGTGGGCTACACCTTC. The chain carries TRBV19 and TRBJ1-2; D remains unclear. The CDR3 is 14 residues long. Trimming cost V 5 bases and J 8 bases, with 18 bases left between them. CDR1 LNHDA and CDR2 SQIVND come from the germline V gene (reference sequence).

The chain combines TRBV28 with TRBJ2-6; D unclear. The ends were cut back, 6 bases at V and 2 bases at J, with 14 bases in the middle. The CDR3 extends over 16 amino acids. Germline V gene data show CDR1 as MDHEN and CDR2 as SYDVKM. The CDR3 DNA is TGTGCCAGCAGAACCATCAAGGCGCCTGGGGCCAACGTCCTGACTTTC. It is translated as CASRTIKAPGANVLTF.

The DNA for the CDR3 is TGTGCCAGCAGACCCCCGACGGATAACACTGAAGCTTTCTTT. This sequence encodes CASRPPTDNTEAFF. The rearrangement uses TRBV6-5 and TRBJ1-1; D not certain. The CDR3 consists of 14 residues. CDR1 is MNHEY and CDR2 is SVGAGI in the germline V gene. V lost 6 bases to trimming and J lost 2 bases, with 13 bases between them.